This T cell receptor (beta chain) comes out of a study of OX40 agonist ivuxolimab in advanced cancers. The wider study: The group had a mean age of 60 years, ranged from 23 to 79, and was 80% to 90% male. Of the patients, three showed partial responses, one with hepatocellular carcinoma and two with cutaneous melanoma. The study's findings and limits: Among the nonresponders, some also had low normalized T-cell clonal expansion. Both CD4+ and CD8+ T cell populations in blood had undergone clonal expansion by week 6 at 0.1 to 3.0 mg/kg.

Concerning this clone: The target antigen is unknown.

The method was immunoSEQ multiplex PCR; TCRdb's version includes in-frame clones alone and lacks a portion of them. This table has 45,000 to 65,000 clones, approximately 84% appearing once. CDR1 and CDR2 from the germline V gene are SGHNT and YENEEA. This CDR3 has 14 amino acids. The germline V and J ends were trimmed by 0 bases and 10 bases, with 13 bases remaining between them. V gene TRBV11-3 combines with J gene TRBJ2-1, with D hard to call. The TCR originated in an adult with an advanced solid tumor such as melanoma, head and neck, liver or kidney cancer. The sample here was CD4+ or CD8+ T cells sorted from blood, taken in a trial of the OX40 agonist ivuxolimab. For the CDR3, the DNA is TGTGCCAGCAGCTTAGATGGTGGCTTAAGGGAGCAGTTCTTC. Its translation is CASSLDGGLREQFF.